This note documents a single T cell receptor beta chain sequence. Individual cDNA molecules carried attached unique molecular identifiers. One entry per CDR3 protein, called by TCRdb with MiXCR from the 5' RACE reads. This sample carries about 61,000 distinct CDR3 sequences, 9.5% to 15% of them seen once, and the ten largest clones take about 1.2%. The entry originates in a study of early T cells in non-severe SARS-CoV-2 infection. The sample in question was whole blood, obtained at baseline. The clonotype was recovered from an adult who was a healthcare worker with PCR-confirmed SARS-CoV-2 infection or an uninfected control (not recorded which). The donor label of this sample is uncertain.

CDR3 in DNA: TGTGCCAGCAGCCCCCAAGGCTACAGGGGGAAAACGGAGACCCAGTACTTC. Protein product: CASSPQGYRGKTETQYF. The chain has TRBV7-3 and TRBJ2-5; 8 nucleotides align to TRBD1. V was pared by 5 bases and J by 5 bases, with 16 bases of the junction left unmatched. CDR1 SGHTA and CDR2 FQGTGA come from the germline V gene. This CDR3 region has 17 residues.